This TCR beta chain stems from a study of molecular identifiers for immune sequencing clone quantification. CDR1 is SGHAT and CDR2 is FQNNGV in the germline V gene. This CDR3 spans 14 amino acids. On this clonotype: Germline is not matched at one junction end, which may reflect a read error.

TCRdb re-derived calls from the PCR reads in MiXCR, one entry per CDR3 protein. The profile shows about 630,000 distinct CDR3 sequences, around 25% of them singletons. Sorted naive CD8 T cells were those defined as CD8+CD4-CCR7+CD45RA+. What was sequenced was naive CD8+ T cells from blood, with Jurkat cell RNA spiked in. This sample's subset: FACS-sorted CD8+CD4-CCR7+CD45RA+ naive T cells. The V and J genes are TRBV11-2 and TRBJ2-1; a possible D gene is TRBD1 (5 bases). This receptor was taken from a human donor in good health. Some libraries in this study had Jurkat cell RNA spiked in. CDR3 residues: CASSFFGAYNAQFF. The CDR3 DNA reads TGTGCCAGCAGCTTTTTTGGGGCATACAATGCGCAGTTCTTC. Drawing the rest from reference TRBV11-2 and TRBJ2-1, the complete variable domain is EAGVAQSPRYKIIEKRQSVAFWCNPISGHATLYWYQQILGQGPKLLIQFQNNGVVDDSQLPKDRFSAERLKGVDSTLKIQPAKLEDSAVYLCASSFFGAYNAQFFGPGTRLTVL.